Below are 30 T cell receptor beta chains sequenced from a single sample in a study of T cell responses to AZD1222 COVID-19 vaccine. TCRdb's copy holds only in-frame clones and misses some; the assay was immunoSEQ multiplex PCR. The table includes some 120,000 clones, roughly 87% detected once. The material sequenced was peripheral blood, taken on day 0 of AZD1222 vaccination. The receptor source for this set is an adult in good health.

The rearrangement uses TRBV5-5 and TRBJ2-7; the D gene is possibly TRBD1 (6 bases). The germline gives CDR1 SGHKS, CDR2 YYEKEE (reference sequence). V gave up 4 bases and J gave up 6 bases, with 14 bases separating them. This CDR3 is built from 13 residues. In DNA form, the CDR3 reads TGTGCCAGCAGCGACACATGGACAGCCGAGCAGTACTTC. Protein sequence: CASSDTWTAEQYF. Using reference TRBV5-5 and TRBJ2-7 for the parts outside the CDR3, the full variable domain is DAGVTQSPTHLIKTRGQQVTLRCSPISGHKSVSWYQQVLGQGPQFIFQYYEKEERGRGNFPDRFSARQFPNYSSELNVNALLLGDSALYLCASSDTWTAEQYFGPGTRLTVT.

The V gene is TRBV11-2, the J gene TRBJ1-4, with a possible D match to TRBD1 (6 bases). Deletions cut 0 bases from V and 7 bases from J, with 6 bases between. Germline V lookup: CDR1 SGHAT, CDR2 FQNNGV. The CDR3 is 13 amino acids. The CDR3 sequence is CASSLEDSEKLFF. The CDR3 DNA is TGTGCCAGCAGCTTAGAGGACAGTGAAAAACTGTTTTTT.

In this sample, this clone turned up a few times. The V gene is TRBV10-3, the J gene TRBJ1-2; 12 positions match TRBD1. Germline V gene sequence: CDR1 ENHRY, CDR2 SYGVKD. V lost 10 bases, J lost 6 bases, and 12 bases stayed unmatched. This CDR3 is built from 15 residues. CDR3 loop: CATTGTGGAGDGYTF. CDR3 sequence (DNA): TGTGCCACCACCGGGACAGGGGGCGCCGGGGATGGCTACACCTTC.

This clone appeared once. CDR3 in amino acids: CAISEPLGGADYGYTF. Written as DNA, the CDR3 is TGTGCCATCAGTGAGCCCCTGGGGGGGGCTGACTATGGCTACACCTTC. This rearrangement joins TRBV10-3 to TRBJ1-2, with D tentatively TRBD1 (6 bases). CDR3 length: 16 amino acids. V lost 2 bases and J lost 3, with 16 bases in between. Germline V gives CDR1 ENHRY, CDR2 SYGVKD.

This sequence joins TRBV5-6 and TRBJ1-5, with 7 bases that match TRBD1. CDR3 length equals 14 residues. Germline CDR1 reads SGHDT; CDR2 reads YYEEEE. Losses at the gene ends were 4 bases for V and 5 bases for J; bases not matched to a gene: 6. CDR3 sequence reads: CASSADREDQPQHF. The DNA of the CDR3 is TGTGCCAGCAGCGCCGACAGGGAGGATCAGCCCCAGCATTTT.

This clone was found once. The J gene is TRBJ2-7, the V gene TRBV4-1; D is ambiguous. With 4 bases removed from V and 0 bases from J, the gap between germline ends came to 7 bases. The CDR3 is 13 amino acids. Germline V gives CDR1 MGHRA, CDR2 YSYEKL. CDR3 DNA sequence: TGCGCCAGCAGCCTACCTGACTCCTACGAGCAGTACTTC. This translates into CASSLPDSYEQYF.

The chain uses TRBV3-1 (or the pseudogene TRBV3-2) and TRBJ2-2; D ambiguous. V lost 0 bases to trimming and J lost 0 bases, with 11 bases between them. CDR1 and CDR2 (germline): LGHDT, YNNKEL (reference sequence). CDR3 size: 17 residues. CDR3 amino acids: CASSQDLGASNTGELFF. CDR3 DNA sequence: TGTGCCAGCAGCCAAGATCTCGGCGCGTCGAACACCGGGGAGCTGTTTTTT.

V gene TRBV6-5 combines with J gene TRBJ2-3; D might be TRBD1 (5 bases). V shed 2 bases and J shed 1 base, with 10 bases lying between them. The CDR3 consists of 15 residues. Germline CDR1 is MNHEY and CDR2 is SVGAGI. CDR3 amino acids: CASSYRGLGTDTQYF. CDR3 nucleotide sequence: TGTGCCAGCAGTTACAGGGGTCTGGGCACAGATACGCAGTATTTT.

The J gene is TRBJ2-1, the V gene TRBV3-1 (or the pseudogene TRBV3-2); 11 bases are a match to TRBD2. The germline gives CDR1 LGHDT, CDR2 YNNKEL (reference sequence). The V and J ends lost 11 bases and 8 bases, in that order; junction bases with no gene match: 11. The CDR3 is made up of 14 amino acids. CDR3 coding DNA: TGTGCCGCTGGTTCCGGACTAGCGGGTTATGAGCAGTTCTTC. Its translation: CAAGSGLAGYEQFF.

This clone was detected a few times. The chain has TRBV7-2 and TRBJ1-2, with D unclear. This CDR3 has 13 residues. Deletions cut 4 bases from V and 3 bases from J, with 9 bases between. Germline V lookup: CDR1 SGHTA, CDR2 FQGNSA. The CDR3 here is CASSSPPDYGYTF. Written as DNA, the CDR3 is TGTGCCAGCAGCTCACCACCAGACTATGGCTACACCTTC.

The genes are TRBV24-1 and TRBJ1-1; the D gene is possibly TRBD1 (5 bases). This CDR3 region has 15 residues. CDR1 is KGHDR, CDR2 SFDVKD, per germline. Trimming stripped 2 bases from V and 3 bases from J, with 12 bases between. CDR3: CATSDSGVGDTEAFF. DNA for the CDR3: TGTGCCACCAGTGATTCCGGGGTAGGGGACACTGAAGCTTTCTTT.

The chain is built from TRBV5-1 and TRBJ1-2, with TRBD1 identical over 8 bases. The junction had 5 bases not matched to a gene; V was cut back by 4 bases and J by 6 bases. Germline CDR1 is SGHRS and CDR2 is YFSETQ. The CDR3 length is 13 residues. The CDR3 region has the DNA TGCGCCAGCAGCCAGGGGGCAGGGGATGGCTACACCTTC. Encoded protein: CASSQGAGDGYTF.

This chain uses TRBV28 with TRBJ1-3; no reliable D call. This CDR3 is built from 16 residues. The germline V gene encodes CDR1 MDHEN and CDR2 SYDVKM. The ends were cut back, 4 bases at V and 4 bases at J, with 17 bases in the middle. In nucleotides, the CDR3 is TGTGCCAGCAGTTCTCCCCGTGGCTCCGGGGGAAACACCATATATTTT. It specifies CASSSPRGSGGNTIYF.

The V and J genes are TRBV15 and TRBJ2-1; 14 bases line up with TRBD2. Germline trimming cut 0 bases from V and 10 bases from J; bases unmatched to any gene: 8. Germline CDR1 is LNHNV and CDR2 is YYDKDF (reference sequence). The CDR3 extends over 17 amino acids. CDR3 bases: TGTGCCACCAGCAGAGATAATTTGGGACTAGCGGGAGAGGAGCAGTTCTTC. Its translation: CATSRDNLGLAGEEQFF.

CDR3 sequence reads: CASEDFWRNTIYF. The CDR3 DNA follows: TGTGCCAGTGAAGACTTTTGGCGAAACACCATATATTTT. The V call is TRBV19, the J call TRBJ1-3; D not resolved. CDR3 length equals 13 residues. The germline V and J ends were trimmed by 8 bases and 5 bases, with 13 bases remaining between them. Germline V gene lookup returns CDR1 LNHDA and CDR2 SQIVND (reference sequence).

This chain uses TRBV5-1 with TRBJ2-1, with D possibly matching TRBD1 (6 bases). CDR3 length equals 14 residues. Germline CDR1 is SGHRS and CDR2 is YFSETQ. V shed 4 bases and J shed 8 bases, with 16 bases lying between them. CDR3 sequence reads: CASSPRGQRDEQFF. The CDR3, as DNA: TGCGCCAGCAGCCCGAGAGGACAGAGGGATGAGCAGTTCTTC.

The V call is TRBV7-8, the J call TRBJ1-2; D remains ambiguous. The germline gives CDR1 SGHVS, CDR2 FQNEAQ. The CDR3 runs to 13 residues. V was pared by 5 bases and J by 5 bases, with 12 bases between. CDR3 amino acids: CASSGRTGYGYTF. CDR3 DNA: TGTGCCAGCAGCGGAAGGACGGGTTATGGCTACACCTTC.

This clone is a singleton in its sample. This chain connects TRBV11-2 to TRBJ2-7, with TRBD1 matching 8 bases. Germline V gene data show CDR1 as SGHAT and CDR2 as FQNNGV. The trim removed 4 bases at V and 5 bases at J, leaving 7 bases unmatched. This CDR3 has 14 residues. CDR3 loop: CASSSRTGRNEQYF. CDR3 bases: TGTGCCAGCAGCTCCCGGACAGGGAGGAACGAGCAGTACTTC.

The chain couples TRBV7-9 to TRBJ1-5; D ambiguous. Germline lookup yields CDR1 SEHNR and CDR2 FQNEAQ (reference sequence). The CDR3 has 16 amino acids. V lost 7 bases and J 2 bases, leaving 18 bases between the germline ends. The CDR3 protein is CASTRYSGFGNQPQHF. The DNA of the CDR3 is TGTGCCAGCACCAGATACTCCGGGTTTGGCAATCAGCCCCAGCATTTT.

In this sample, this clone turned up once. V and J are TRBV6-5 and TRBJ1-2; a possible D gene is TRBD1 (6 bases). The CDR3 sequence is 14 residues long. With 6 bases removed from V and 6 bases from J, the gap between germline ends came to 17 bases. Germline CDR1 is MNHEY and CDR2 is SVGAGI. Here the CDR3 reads CASRHDGTSNGYTF. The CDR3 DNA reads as TGTGCCAGCAGACACGACGGGACATCCAATGGCTACACCTTC.

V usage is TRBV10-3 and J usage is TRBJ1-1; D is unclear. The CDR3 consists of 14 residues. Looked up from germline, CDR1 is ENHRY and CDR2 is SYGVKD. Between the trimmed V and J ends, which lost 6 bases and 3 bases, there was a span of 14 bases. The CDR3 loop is CAISSPDLDTEAFF. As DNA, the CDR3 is TGTGCCATCAGCTCCCCGGACTTGGACACTGAAGCTTTCTTT.

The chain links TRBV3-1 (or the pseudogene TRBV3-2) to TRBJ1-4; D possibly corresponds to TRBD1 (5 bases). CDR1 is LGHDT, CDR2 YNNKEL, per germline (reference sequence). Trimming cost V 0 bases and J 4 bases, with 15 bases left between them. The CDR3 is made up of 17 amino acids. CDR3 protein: CASSQDQGNSRNEKLFF. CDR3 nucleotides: TGTGCCAGCAGCCAAGATCAGGGAAACAGTCGTAATGAAAAACTGTTTTTT.

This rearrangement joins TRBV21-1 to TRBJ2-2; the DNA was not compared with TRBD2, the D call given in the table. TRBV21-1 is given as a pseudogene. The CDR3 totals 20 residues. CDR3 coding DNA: TGTGCCAGCAGCAGTCCGGGACTCTCAAACTTTAATGAGGTGACCGGGGAGCTGTTTTTT. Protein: CASSSPGLSNFNEVTGELFF.

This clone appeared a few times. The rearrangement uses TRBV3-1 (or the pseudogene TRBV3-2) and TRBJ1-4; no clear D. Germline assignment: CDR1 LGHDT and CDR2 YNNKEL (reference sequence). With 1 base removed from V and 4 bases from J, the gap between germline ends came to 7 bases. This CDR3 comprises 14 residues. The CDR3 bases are TGTGCCAGCAGCCAAGGCCTGGGTAATGAAAAACTGTTTTTT. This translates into CASSQGLGNEKLFF.

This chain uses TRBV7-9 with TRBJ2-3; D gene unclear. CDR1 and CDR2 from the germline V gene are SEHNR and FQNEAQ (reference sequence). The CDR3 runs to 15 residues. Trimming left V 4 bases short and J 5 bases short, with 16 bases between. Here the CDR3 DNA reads TGTGCCAGCAGCTCGTACAGCGCCCTCGGAGATACGCAGTATTTT. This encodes CASSSYSALGDTQYF.

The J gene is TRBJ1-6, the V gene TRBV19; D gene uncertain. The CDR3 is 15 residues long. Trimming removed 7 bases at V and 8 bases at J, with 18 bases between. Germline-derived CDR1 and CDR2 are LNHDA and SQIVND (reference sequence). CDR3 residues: CASTNPLGRYSPLHF. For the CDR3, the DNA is TGTGCCAGTACAAATCCTCTGGGTCGGTATTCACCCCTCCACTTT.

The CDR3: CASSSQGGENNYGYTF. Here the CDR3 DNA reads TGTGCCAGCAGTTCCCAAGGGGGGGAGAATAACTATGGCTACACCTTC. The gene calls are TRBV6-5 and TRBJ1-2; possibly TRBD1 for D (6 bases). The CDR3 runs 16 residues. Germline-derived CDR1 and CDR2 are MNHEY and SVGAGI. Between the trimmed V and J ends, which lost 4 bases and 1 base, there was a span of 16 bases.

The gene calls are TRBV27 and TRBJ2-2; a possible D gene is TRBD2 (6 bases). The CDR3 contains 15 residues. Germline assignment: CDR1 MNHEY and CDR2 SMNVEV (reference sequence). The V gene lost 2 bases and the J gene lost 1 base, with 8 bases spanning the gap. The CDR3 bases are TGTGCCAGCAGTTTAGCGGGAATGAACACCGGGGAGCTGTTTTTT. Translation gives CASSLAGMNTGELFF.

The CDR3 nucleotides are TGTGCCAGCTCACCACCGAGACAGGGAATTATTGGGTATGGCTACACCTTC. It encodes CASSPPRQGIIGYGYTF. J is TRBJ1-2 and V is TRBV18; 7 bases agree with TRBD1. Trimming removed 0 bases from V and 5 bases from J; junction bases left unmatched: 12. The CDR3 has 17 amino acids. Germline CDR1 and CDR2: KGHSH and LQKENI.

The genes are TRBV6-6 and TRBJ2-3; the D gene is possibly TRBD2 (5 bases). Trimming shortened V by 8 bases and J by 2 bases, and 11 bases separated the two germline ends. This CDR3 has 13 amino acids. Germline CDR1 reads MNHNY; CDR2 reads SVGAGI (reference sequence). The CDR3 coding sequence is TGTGCCAGCTTAAGCGGAGACACAGATACGCAGTATTTT. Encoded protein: CASLSGDTDTQYF.